The present T cell receptor (beta chain) was sequenced within a study of blood T cell repertoires in COVID-19. Study at large: In each case, the material was cDNA or gDNA derived from T cells, B-cell-depleted T cells, or PBMCs.

Everyone who took part was roughly 18 to 89 years old, and they came from about two dozen US areas. This CDR3 contains 16 residues. The V and J ends lost 2 bases and 4 bases, in that order; junction bases with no gene match: 7. Germline V CDR1 and CDR2: MNHEY, SVGAGI. Using immunoSEQ multiplex PCR, the repertoire was profiled, and TCRdb retains in-frame clones only, with some absent. The sample gives around 430,000 clones, 87% of which show up once; about a tenth is in the top ten. The V and J genes are TRBV6-5 and TRBJ1-2; 10 bases agree with TRBD1. This TCR was sampled from a woman aged 45-65 years who had recovered from COVID-19. What was sequenced was PBMCs or T cells enriched from blood (not recorded which). The CDR3 DNA follows: TGTGCCAGCAGTTACAAACCGGGACAGGGGAGCTATGGCTACACCTTC. Protein product: CASSYKPGQGSYGYTF.